The 16 T cell receptor beta chains reported below all come from one sample, sequenced in a study of immune evolution from preneoplasia to lung adenocarcinoma. The protocol was immunoSEQ multiplex PCR, while the TCRdb copy is restricted to in-frame clones and leaves out a portion. The data show tens of thousands of clones, roughly four fifths seen once. The sample comprised FFPE invasive lung adenocarcinoma tissue. These receptors all stem from a person aged 55 to 69 with lung adenocarcinoma.

J is TRBJ2-3 and V is TRBV2, with TRBD1 matching 7 bases. There are 18 residues in the CDR3. Germline V lookup: CDR1 SNHLY, CDR2 FYNNEI. Trimming cost V 6 bases and J 0 bases; bases outside gene matches: 15. The CDR3 DNA sequence: TGTGCCAGCAGCTACACCCGAATGGGACAGTCTAGCACAGATACGCAGTATTTT. Protein sequence: CASSYTRMGQSSTDTQYF. Filled out from reference TRBV2 and TRBJ2-3, the complete variable domain reads EPEVTQTPSHQVTQMGQEVILRCVPISNHLYFYWYRQILGQKVEFLVSFYNNEISEKSEIFDDQFSVERPDGSNFTLKIRSTKLEDSAMYFCASSYTRMGQSSTDTQYFGPGTRLTVL.

This clone appeared a single time. The chain joins TRBV2 to TRBJ1-1; maybe TRBD1 (6 bases). Trimming removed 6 bases at V and 4 bases at J, with 15 bases between. CDR3 size: 14 residues. The germline gives CDR1 SNHLY, CDR2 FYNNEI. The CDR3: CASRLQGSTTEAFF. CDR3 in DNA: TGTGCCAGCAGGCTACAGGGATCGACCACTGAAGCTTTCTTT.

The V gene is TRBV2, the J gene TRBJ2-7; D is unresolved. This CDR3 comprises 13 residues. Trimming shortened V by 7 bases and J by 1 base, and 11 bases separated the two germline ends. The germline CDR1 and CDR2 sequences are SNHLY and FYNNEI. CDR3 DNA sequence: TGTGCCAGCATCCAGGACGGATCCTACGAGCAGTACTTC. It encodes CASIQDGSYEQYF.

The chain uses TRBV7-3 and TRBJ2-1; TRBD1 matches 7 bases. The V gene end was trimmed by 5 bases and the J gene end by 4 bases; junction bases not matched to a gene: 5. In germline, CDR1 is SGHTA, CDR2 FQGTGA. CDR3 length: 14 residues. This chain's CDR3 is CASSHGQAYNEQFF. For the CDR3, the DNA is TGTGCCAGCAGCCACGGACAGGCTTACAATGAGCAGTTCTTC.

V gene TRBV5-1 combines with J gene TRBJ1-4, with TRBD1 matching 11 bases. With V trimmed by 4 bases and J by 7 bases, 3 bases remained unmatched. Germline V gives CDR1 SGHRS, CDR2 YFSETQ. The CDR3 runs to 14 residues. CDR3 protein: CASSEGQGGEKLFF. DNA of the CDR3: TGCGCCAGCAGCGAGGGACAGGGGGGTGAAAAACTGTTTTTT.

The chain recombines TRBV28 with TRBJ2-7; D is unresolved. This CDR3 has 13 amino acids. V lost 11 bases and J lost 2, with 16 bases in between. The V gene's germline CDR1 is MDHEN and CDR2 SYDVKM. The CDR3 here is CAARRGRPYEQYF. Here the CDR3 DNA reads TGTGCCGCGCGGAGAGGAAGACCCTACGAGCAGTACTTC. Looking up the rest from reference TRBV28 and TRBJ2-7 gives the full variable domain: DVKVTQSSRYLVKRTGEKVFLECVQDMDHENMFWYRQDPGLGLRLIYFSYDVKMKEKGDIPEGYSVSREKKERFSLILESASTNQTSMYLCAARRGRPYEQYFGPGTRLTVT.

The CDR3 region is CASSSPGRTSSGELFF. The CDR3 nucleotides are TGTGCCAGCAGCTCCCCCGGCAGGACTAGCAGCGGGGAGCTGTTTTTT. The chain recombines TRBV7-2 with TRBJ2-2; 8 nucleotides line up with TRBD2. This CDR3 has 16 residues. Trimming cost V 4 bases and J 7 bases; bases outside gene matches: 11. Germline CDR1 reads SGHTA; CDR2 reads FQGNSA.

The chain couples TRBV28 to TRBJ1-3; 9 bases align to TRBD1. V gave up 1 base and J gave up 5 bases; unmatched junction bases: 9. Germline assignment: CDR1 MDHEN and CDR2 SYDVKM. The CDR3 has 17 amino acids. In nucleotides, the CDR3 is TGTGCCAGCAGTTTATCATCGAAAGGGACAGGGCGAAACACCATATATTTT. It codes for CASSLSSKGTGRNTIYF. The full variable domain, completed using reference TRBV28 and TRBJ1-3, is DVKVTQSSRYLVKRTGEKVFLECVQDMDHENMFWYRQDPGLGLRLIYFSYDVKMKEKGDIPEGYSVSREKKERFSLILESASTNQTSMYLCASSLSSKGTGRNTIYFGEGSWLTVV.

The table lists this clone with a few counts. The V gene is TRBV7-9, the J gene TRBJ2-5, with 8 nucleotides matching TRBD2. The V segment lost 0 bases and the J segment 7 bases; nucleotides outside the gene matches: 10. The germline V gene encodes CDR1 SEHNR and CDR2 FQNEAQ (reference sequence). There are 16 residues in the CDR3. The DNA of the CDR3 is TGTGCCAGCAGCTTAGCAGGGGCGGGAGGCCCTGGGACCCAGTACTTC. Translating gives CASSLAGAGGPGTQYF.

The chain has TRBV7-9 and TRBJ2-1; D unresolved. The CDR3 is 12 residues long. The germline V and J ends were trimmed by 1 base and 11 bases, with 9 bases remaining between them. Germline V gene lookup returns CDR1 SEHNR and CDR2 FQNEAQ (reference sequence). The CDR3 here is CASSLVALKQFF. The CDR3 nucleotides read TGTGCCAGCAGCTTAGTGGCCCTAAAGCAGTTCTTC.

The V call is TRBV9, the J call TRBJ1-5; D uncertain. The germline V gene has CDR1 SGDLS and CDR2 YYNGEE. This CDR3 spans 13 amino acids. The V gene lost 2 bases and the J gene lost 6 bases, with 9 bases spanning the gap. The CDR3: CASSVGTAQPQHF. In DNA form, the CDR3 reads TGTGCCAGCAGCGTTGGAACAGCTCAGCCCCAGCATTTT.

This clone was detected only once. J is TRBJ2-1 and V is TRBV7-7, with D perhaps TRBD2 (6 bases). The V gene lost 10 bases and the J gene lost 13 bases, with 20 bases spanning the gap. The CDR3 is 12 residues long. Germline-derived CDR1 and CDR2 are SSHAT and FNYEAQ (reference sequence). CDR3 sequence reads: CAIKLGGIPQFF. CDR3 nucleotide sequence: TGTGCCATCAAGCTTGGGGGGATACCTCAGTTCTTC. The full variable domain, in which reference TRBV7-7 and TRBJ2-1 provide the parts outside the CDR3, is GAGVSQSPRYKVTKRGQDVTLRCDPISSHATLYWYQQALGQGPEFLTYFNYEAQPDKSGLPSDRFSAERPEGSISTLTIQRTEQRDSAMYRCAIKLGGIPQFFGPGTRLTVL.

This clone has a handful of counts. The identical CDR3 is also encoded by other nucleotide sequences in the sample. This chain links TRBV11-2 with TRBJ2-3; 8 bases are a match to TRBD2. V gave up 5 bases and J gave up 6 bases; unmatched junction bases: 7. CDR1 SGHAT and CDR2 FQNNGV come from the germline V gene. The CDR3 length is 14 residues. The CDR3 DNA reads TGTGCCAGCAGCCGAGCGGGAGTGGCGGATACGCAGTATTTT. This gives the protein CASSRAGVADTQYF.

The V call is TRBV6-4, the J call TRBJ2-1; TRBD2 matches at 8 bases. CDR3 length equals 16 residues. With V trimmed by 0 bases and J by 4 bases, 5 bases remained unmatched. Germline V gives CDR1 MRHNA, CDR2 SNTAGT. The CDR3 loop reads CASSDSAGGDYNEQFF. CDR3 bases: TGTGCCAGCAGTGACTCGGCGGGAGGCGATTACAATGAGCAGTTCTTC.

This chain uses TRBV7-2 with TRBJ2-2, with 8 bases matching TRBD2. V was clipped by 2 bases and J by 1 base; unmatched bases: 3. The CDR3 covers 16 residues. Germline V CDR1 and CDR2: SGHTA, FQGNSA. CDR3 nucleotides: TGTGCCAGCAGCTTAAGGGCGGGAGGGAACACCGGGGAGCTGTTTTTT. Protein sequence: CASSLRAGGNTGELFF.

The V call is TRBV15, the J call TRBJ1-2, with 10 bases fitting TRBD1. There are 13 residues in the CDR3. V lost 3 bases to trimming and J lost 5 bases; unmatched junction nucleotides: 0. Germline V gives CDR1 LNHNV, CDR2 YYDKDF (reference sequence). The CDR3 loop reads CATSRDRGYGYTF. The CDR3 DNA reads TGTGCCACCAGCAGGGACAGGGGGTATGGCTACACCTTC.